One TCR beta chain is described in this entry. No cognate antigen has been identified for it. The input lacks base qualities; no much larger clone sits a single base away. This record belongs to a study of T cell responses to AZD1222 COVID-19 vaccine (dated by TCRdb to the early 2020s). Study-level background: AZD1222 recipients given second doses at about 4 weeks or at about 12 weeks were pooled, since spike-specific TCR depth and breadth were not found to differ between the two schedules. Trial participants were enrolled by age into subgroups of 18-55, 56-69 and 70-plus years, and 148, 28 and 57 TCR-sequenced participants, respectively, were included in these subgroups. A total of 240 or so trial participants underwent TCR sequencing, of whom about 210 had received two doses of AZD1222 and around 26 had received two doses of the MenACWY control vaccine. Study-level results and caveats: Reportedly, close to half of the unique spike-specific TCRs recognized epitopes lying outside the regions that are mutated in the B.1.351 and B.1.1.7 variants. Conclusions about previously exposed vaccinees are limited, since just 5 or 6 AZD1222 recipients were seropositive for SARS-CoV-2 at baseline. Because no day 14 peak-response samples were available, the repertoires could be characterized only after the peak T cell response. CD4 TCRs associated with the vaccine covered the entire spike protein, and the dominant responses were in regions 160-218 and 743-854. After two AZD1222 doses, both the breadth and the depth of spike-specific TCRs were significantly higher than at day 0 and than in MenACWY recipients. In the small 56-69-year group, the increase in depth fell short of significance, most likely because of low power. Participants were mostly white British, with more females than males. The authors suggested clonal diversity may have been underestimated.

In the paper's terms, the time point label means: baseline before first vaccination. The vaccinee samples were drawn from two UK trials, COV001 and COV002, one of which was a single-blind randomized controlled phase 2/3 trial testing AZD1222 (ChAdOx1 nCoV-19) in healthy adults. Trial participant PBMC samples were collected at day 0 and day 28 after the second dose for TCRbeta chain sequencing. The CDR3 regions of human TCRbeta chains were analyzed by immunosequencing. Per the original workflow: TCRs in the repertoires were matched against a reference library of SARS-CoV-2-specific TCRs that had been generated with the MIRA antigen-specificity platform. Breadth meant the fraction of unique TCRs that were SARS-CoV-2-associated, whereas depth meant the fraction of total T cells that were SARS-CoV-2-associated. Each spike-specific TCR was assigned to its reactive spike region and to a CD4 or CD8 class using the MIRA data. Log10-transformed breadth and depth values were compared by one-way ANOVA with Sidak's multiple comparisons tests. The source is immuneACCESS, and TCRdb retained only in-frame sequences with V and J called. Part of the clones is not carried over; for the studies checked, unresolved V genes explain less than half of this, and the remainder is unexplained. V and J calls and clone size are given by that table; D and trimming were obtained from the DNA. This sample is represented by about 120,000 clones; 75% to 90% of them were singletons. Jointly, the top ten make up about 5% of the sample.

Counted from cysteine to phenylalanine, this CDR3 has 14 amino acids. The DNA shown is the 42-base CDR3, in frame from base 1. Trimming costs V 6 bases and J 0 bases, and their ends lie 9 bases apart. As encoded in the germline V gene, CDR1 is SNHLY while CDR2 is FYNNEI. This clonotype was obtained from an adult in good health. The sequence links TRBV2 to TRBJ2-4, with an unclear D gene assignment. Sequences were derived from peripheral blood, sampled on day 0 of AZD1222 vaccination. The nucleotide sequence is TGTGCCAGCAGGCGGACGGAAGCCAAAAACATTCAGTACTTC. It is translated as CASRRTEAKNIQYF.